This T cell receptor beta chain comes out of a study of shared T cell receptors in the human thymus (dated by TCRdb to the early 2020s). At the level of the whole study: The study investigated the way shared, self-reactive T-cell receptor alpha chains are produced in the human thymus.

Libraries were built with the immunoSEQ multiplex PCR assay. Sourced from immuneACCESS, this table was stored by TCRdb with only in-frame sequences that have V and J called. A share of the clones is absent; for the studies checked, an unresolved V gene accounts for under half, and the remainder has no known explanation. Present in this sample are some 640,000 clones, over 75% of which were seen just once. Jointly, the top ten make up roughly 0.0087% of the sample. Sequences ENHRY (CDR1) and SYGVKD (CDR2) are obtained from the germline V gene. Measured from the cysteine to the phenylalanine, the CDR3 is 15 residues long. The retained sequence is limited to the CDR3, 45 bases, with the frame set at the first base. V sheds 2 bases and J sheds 0 bases, leaving 8 bases between their ends. To note about this clone: Its antigen remains unidentified. No much larger clone exists at a distance of one base, and base qualities are not known.

These data are also associated with another study on human thymus T cells. The second study reports: In Finland, the donors were immunologically healthy infants who were having open corrective cardiac surgery for congenital heart defects. Thymus tissue was collected as surgical resects that were removed during corrective cardiac surgery. Usage of V and J gene segments appeared to be biased in both the thymic and the peripheral blood repertoires. According to the related research, thymic TCR repertoires were highly overlapping among unrelated individuals. The study characterized TCR alpha and beta repertoires from seven to nine infant thymus samples and a few related peripheral blood samples. The cohort included about 6 male and a couple of female infants, with donor ages spanning 7 to 244 days. Thymocytes were mechanically released from the tissue and were stored as pellets of roughly 9-30 million cells at -70 degrees C. A QIAsymphony instrument was used to extract genomic DNA from frozen cell pellets. The immunoSEQ multiplex PCR assay was used to amplify the TCRB and TCRAD loci from a standardized amount of quality-controlled genomic DNA. Amplicons spanned the V(D)J region at a length sufficient to cover the CDR3 and identify V and J genes. Through the commercial immunoSEQ service, the amplicons were sequenced on an Illumina platform. Primer bias and sequencing errors were corrected as previously described, and TCRAD and TCRB definitions were based on the IMGT database. immunoSEQ Analyzer 3.0 and VDJTools were used for repertoire analysis, which covered basic statistics, V/J segment usage, diversity estimates, rarefaction and pairwise overlap. To estimate diversity, the Chao1, ChaoE, Efron-Thisted, Shannon and inverse Simpson indices were applied, and diversity was also estimated on datasets down-sampled to the smallest sample. For repertoire overlap, CDR3 nucleotide sequence, V gene and J gene had to match strictly, and clustering was done by Jaccard-based multidimensional scaling. On average, thymus samples gave 650,000 to 850,000 unique TCRB clonotypes, whereas blood samples gave roughly 84,000.

The sample consisted of thymocytes. The chain is made from TRBV10-3 and TRBJ1-5; the D region possibly corresponds to TRBD1 (5 bases align). This receptor was obtained from a boy younger than two with a congenital heart defect. Donor details come from another sample of the same person, matched by shared clones. CDR3 protein: CAISETGYSNQPQHF. Here is the DNA: TGTGCCATCAGTGAGACAGGTTATAGCAATCAGCCCCAGCATTTT.